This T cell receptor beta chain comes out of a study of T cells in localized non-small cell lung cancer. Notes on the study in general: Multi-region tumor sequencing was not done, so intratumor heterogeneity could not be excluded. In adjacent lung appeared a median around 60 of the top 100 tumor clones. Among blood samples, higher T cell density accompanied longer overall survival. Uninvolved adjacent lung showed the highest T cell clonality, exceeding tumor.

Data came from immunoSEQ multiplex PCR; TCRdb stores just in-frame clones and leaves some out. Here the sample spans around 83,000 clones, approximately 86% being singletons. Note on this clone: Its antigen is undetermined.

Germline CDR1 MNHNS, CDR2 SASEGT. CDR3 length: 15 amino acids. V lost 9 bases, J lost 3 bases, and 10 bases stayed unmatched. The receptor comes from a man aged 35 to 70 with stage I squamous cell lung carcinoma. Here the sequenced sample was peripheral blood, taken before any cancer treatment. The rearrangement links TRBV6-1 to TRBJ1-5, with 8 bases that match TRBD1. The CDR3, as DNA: TGTGCCAGTCTTCATCCAGGGGGCAACAATCAGCCCCAGCATTTT. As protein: CASLHPGGNNQPQHF.